The entry below gives a single T cell receptor (beta chain) sequence along with its context. The table lists this clone with a few counts. The antigen this receptor binds is unknown. Base-call qualities are not available, and no considerably larger clone is one nucleotide away. No patient had received any treatment before thyroid surgery. Using T-cell receptor beta sequencing, the researchers looked back retrospectively at clinical samples from patients, gathered between about 2012 and 2018. To prepare the library, PCR was applied. The sequencer listed for this sample is Illumina HiSeq 4000. High-throughput sequencing was used to profile the TCR beta-chain CDR3 region of every patient. The authors' analysis ran thus. The researchers built a classifier to tell apart papillary thyroid cancer patients with distant metastasis, based on CDR3 differences among clinicopathological groups. The Shannon index was used to assess repertoire diversity, and the Morisita-Horn index was used to assess tumor-blood repertoire similarity. The public reads were run again by TCRdb, first through fastp at Q25 and then through MiXCR, and only productive beta chains were kept. TCRdb's processing, not the authors', yielded these V and J calls. This sample comprises roughly 23,000 clones, approximately 14% of them detected only once. Jointly, the top ten make up about 14% of the sample.

The entry originates in a study of metastatic and nonmetastatic thyroid tumors (TCRdb year 2020). Broadly, across the study: Repertoires from peripheral blood and from tumor or nodule tissue samples of malignant and benign thyroid patients were compared. The research as a whole found: In both blood and tumor samples, malignant tumors were reported to have significantly higher TCR beta diversity than benign nodules.

Sequencing was done on a sample of tumor tissue. The TCR was taken from a female donor with papillary thyroid cancer or a benign thyroid nodule (not recorded which). Some clones in this sample may be carry-over from other donors' samples.

The nucleotide sequence reads TGTGCCAGCAGCCAAGATTCAGGACAGGCCACCTCCTATGGCTACACCTTC. Its translation reads: CASSQDSGQATSYGYTF. The V and J segments used are TRBV12-3 or TRBV12-4 and TRBJ1-2; 7 central bases correspond to TRBD1. From the cysteine through the phenylalanine, the CDR3 covers 17 amino acids. Left in the record is the CDR3 DNA by itself, 51 bases read in frame from the first base. After removal of 6 bases from V and 4 bases from J, the junction retains 17 bases not matched to a gene.